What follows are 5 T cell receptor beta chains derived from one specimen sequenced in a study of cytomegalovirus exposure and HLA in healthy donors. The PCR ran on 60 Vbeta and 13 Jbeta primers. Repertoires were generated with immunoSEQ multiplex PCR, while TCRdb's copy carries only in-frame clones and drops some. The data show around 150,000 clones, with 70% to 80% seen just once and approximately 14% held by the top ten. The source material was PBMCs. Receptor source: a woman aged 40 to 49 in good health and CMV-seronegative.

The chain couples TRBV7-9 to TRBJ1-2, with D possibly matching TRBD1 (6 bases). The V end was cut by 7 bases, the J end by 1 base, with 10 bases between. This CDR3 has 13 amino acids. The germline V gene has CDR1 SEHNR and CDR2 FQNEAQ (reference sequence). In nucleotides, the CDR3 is TGTGCCAGCACACAACAGGGTAACTATGGCTACACCTTC. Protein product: CASTQQGNYGYTF. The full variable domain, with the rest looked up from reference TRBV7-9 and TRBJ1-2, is DTGVSQNPRHKITKRGQNVTFRCDPISEHNRLYWYRQTLGQGPEFLTYFQNEAQLEKSRLLSDRFSAERPKGSFSTLEIQRTEQGDSAMYLCASTQQGNYGYTFGSGTRLTVV.

CDR3 protein: CASSTATGYNEKLFF. In DNA, the CDR3 is TGTGCCAGCAGCACAGCGACAGGGTATAATGAAAAACTGTTTTTT. This chain uses TRBV7-9 with TRBJ1-4; 7 bases are a match to TRBD1. The CDR3 is 15 amino acids. Germline trimming cut 5 bases from V and 4 bases from J; bases unmatched to any gene: 7. Germline V lookup: CDR1 SEHNR, CDR2 FQNEAQ (reference sequence).

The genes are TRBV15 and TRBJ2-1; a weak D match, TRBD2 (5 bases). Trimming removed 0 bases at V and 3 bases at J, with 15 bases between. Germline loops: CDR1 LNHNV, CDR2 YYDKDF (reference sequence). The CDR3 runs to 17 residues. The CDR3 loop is CATSRDLEGVGYNEQFF. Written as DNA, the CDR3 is TGTGCCACCAGCAGAGATCTAGAGGGAGTAGGCTACAATGAGCAGTTCTTC.

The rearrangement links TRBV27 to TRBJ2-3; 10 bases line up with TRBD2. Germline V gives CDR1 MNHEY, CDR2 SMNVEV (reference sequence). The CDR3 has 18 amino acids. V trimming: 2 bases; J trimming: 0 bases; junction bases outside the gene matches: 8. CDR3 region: CASSLPSGSGRSTDTQYF. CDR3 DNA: TGTGCCAGCAGTTTACCAAGCGGTAGCGGGAGGAGCACAGATACGCAGTATTTT.

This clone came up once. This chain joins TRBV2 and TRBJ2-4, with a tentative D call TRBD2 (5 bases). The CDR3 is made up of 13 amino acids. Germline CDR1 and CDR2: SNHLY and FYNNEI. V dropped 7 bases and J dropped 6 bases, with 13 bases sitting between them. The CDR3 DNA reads TGTGCCAGCACCCCCCAGGAGGCAAACATTCAGTACTTC. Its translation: CASTPQEANIQYF.